The source of this T cell receptor beta chain is a study of shared clonotypes between healthy human individuals. CDR1 and CDR2 from the germline V gene are MDHEN and SYDVKM. The V end lost 7 bases, the J end lost 0 bases, and 13 bases lay between the germline ends. The CDR3 runs 14 residues. This clone came up a few times. Its target is not known. Regarding the study as a whole: Blood was the sole source, and tissue repertoires probably differ.

Produced via immunoSEQ multiplex PCR; TCRdb's table is partial and in-frame only. The top ten hold around 1.5% of the sample, which has some 980,000 clones, 60% to 85% seen once. Sequencing was done on a sample of memory CD4+ T cells sorted from blood. Sample subset: CD45RA-negative fraction. This sequence originates from a man between 18 and 35 years old in good health. V is TRBV28 and J is TRBJ2-7, with D perhaps TRBD1 (5 bases). The CDR3 loop reads CASNHDSFSYEQYF. CDR3 DNA: TGTGCCAGCAATCACGACAGCTTCTCCTACGAGCAGTACTTC.